This section outlines one T cell receptor beta chain sequence together with its context. The sample is drawn from a study of CD8 T cells in Susac syndrome. An input of about 0.5 to 1 ug of RNA was subjected to reverse transcription using random hexamers. A single record per CDR3 protein comes from TCRdb applying MiXCR to the immunoSEQ multiplex PCR reads. The data hold some 300,000 distinct CDR3 sequences, with over 75% observed a single time. The germline V gene encodes CDR1 MDHEN and CDR2 SYDVKM. V shed 2 bases and J shed 0 bases, with 11 bases lying between them. The CDR3 has 16 residues. The chain combines TRBV28 with TRBJ1-5; no definite D call. This receptor was obtained from a human donor with multiple sclerosis. The sample taken for sequencing was CD8+ T cells from PBMCs. CDR3 protein: CASSLQQIDSNQPQHF. CDR3 nucleotide sequence: TGTGCCAGCAGTTTACAACAGATCGATAGCAATCAGCCCCAGCATTTT. The variable domain in full, completed from reference TRBV28 and TRBJ1-5, reads DVKVTQSSRYLVKRTGEKVFLECVQDMDHENMFWYRQDPGLGLRLIYFSYDVKMKEKGDIPEGYSVSREKKERFSLILESASTNQTSMYLCASSLQQIDSNQPQHFGDGTRLSIL.